One and the same sample provided the 29 T cell receptor beta chains below, sequenced in a study of patients and donors after allogeneic stem cell transplantation. TCRdb called the RT-PCR reads again in MiXCR, with one record for every CDR3 protein. The sample contains more than 850,000 distinct CDR3 sequences, under 20% of which appear only once. The source material was blood, either unsorted or a sorted T cell fraction (not recorded which). The receptors shown here come from a human donor who was either an allogeneic HSCT recipient or a stem cell or donor lymphocyte infusion donor (not recorded which). It is not recorded whose cells these are; they may come from a transplant donor.

This clonotype was found many times. The chain recombines TRBV29-1 with TRBJ2-1, with D perhaps assigned TRBD1 or TRBD2 (6 bases each). V dropped 7 bases and J dropped 0 bases, with 13 bases sitting between them. The germline gives CDR1 SQVTM, CDR2 ANQGSEA. The CDR3 consists of 14 residues. For the CDR3, the DNA is TGCAGCGGGGCGGGACATCTCTCCTACAATGAGCAGTTCTTC. It specifies CSGAGHLSYNEQFF.

The V and J genes are TRBV29-1 and TRBJ1-1, with 9 bases lining up with TRBD1. This CDR3 has 13 amino acids. The germline V gene encodes CDR1 SQVTM and CDR2 ANQGSEA. V lost 3 bases and J lost 5; bases outside the gene matches: 4. CDR3 bases: TGCAGCGTTGAGGGACAGGGACGGACTGAAGCTTTCTTT. Residues: CSVEGQGRTEAFF. Combining the CDR3 with reference TRBV29-1 and TRBJ1-1 gives the whole variable domain SAVISQKPSRDICQRGTSLTIQCQVDSQVTMMFWYRQQPGQSLTLIATANQGSEATYESGFVIDKFPISRPNLTFSTLTVSNMSPEDSSIYLCSVEGQGRTEAFFGQGTRLTVV.

The chain employs TRBV14 and TRBJ1-6; D possibly corresponds to TRBD1 (5 bases). Germline loops: CDR1 SGHDN, CDR2 FVKESK. This CDR3 has 13 residues. V was clipped by 6 bases and J by 10 bases, with 13 bases between them. CDR3 bases: TGTGCCAGCAGTATCCCGGGGGGGTCACCCCTCCACTTT. Protein sequence: CASSIPGGSPLHF.

This sequence joins TRBV16 and TRBJ2-1; the match to TRBD2 covers 7 bases. The V gene end was trimmed by 1 base and the J gene end by 9 bases; junction bases not matched to a gene: 3. Germline assignment: CDR1 KGHSY and CDR2 FQNENV. This CDR3 spans 13 amino acids. CDR3 bases: TGTGCCAGCAGCCAATGGGAGGGGACTGAGCAGTTCTTC. It encodes CASSQWEGTEQFF.

This rearrangement joins TRBV7-2 to TRBJ1-2, with D uncertain. Germline values: CDR1 SGHTA, CDR2 FQGNSA. The CDR3 length is 13 residues. The ends were cut back, 2 bases at V and 7 bases at J, with 11 bases in the middle. CDR3 coding DNA: TGTGCCAGCAGCTTACCCTCTAAGGTTGGCTACACCTTC. As protein: CASSLPSKVGYTF.

This clonotype has just a few counts. Here the CDR3 reads CASKAPGPSISEQFF. Written as DNA, the CDR3 is TGTGCCAGCAAAGCTCCGGGACCCTCCATATCCGAGCAGTTCTTC. The gene calls are TRBV5-5 and TRBJ2-1; either TRBD1 or TRBD2 may fit D (5 bases each). The germline gives CDR1 SGHKS, CDR2 YYEKEE (reference sequence). CDR3 length: 15 amino acids. The V and J ends lost 6 bases and 10 bases respectively, with 23 bases between them.

This clonotype occurred a few times. The chain couples TRBV5-1 to TRBJ2-3; TRBD1 aligns across 11 bases. V lost 2 bases and J lost 2; bases outside the gene matches: 7. In germline, CDR1 is SGHRS, CDR2 YFSETQ. The CDR3 loop spans 17 amino acids. The CDR3 sequence: CASSFGQGASSTDTQYF. Written as DNA, the CDR3 is TGCGCCAGCAGCTTCGGACAGGGGGCTTCATCCACAGATACGCAGTATTTT.

The chain has TRBV3-1 and TRBJ1-1; D is perhaps TRBD1 (5 bases). The germline gives CDR1 LGHDT, CDR2 YNNKEL (reference sequence). The V end was cut by 4 bases, the J end by 6 bases, with 21 bases between. The CDR3 runs to 16 residues. CDR3 in amino acids: CASSPRTPGGRAEAFF. CDR3 DNA: TGTGCCAGCAGCCCTCGTACCCCTGGGGGAAGGGCTGAAGCTTTCTTT.

This clonotype came up many times. The CDR3: CASSLSGDGYTF. The CDR3 nucleotides are TGTGCCAGCAGTTTGAGTGGGGACGGCTACACCTTC. The chain joins TRBV12-3 or TRBV12-4 to TRBJ1-2, with D tentatively TRBD1 (5 bases). The CDR3 is 12 amino acids. The germline V and J ends were trimmed by 3 bases and 8 bases, with 10 bases remaining between them.

This clonotype was seen a few times. The chain recombines TRBV5-1 with TRBJ1-1, with 9 bases aligning to TRBD1. The CDR3 sequence is 16 residues long. Germline V gene sequence: CDR1 SGHRS, CDR2 YFSETQ. V shed 5 bases, J shed 5 bases, and the junction held 13 bases outside the gene matches. CDR3 in DNA: TGCGCCAGCAGTTTAGGGACAGGGCATATGATGACTGAAGCTTTCTTT. This sequence encodes CASSLGTGHMMTEAFF.

A few counts support this clonotype. The V and J genes are TRBV6-2 or TRBV6-3 and TRBJ2-2; D tentatively fits TRBD1 or TRBD2 (5 bases each). Trimming pared 2 bases from V and 5 bases from J, leaving 12 bases between. This CDR3 region has 15 residues. From germline, CDR1 is MNHEY and CDR2 SVGEGT. As DNA, the CDR3 is TGTGCCAGCAGTTACGAGGGGAGAGTGACCGGGGAGCTGTTTTTT. Its translation: CASSYEGRVTGELFF.

Ten or more counts support this clonotype. The chain recombines TRBV12-3 or TRBV12-4 with TRBJ2-5, with D hard to call. Trimming removed 0 bases from V and 5 bases from J, with 13 bases in between. This CDR3 has 15 amino acids. The CDR3 loop is CASSLAASRLETQYF. As DNA, the CDR3 is TGTGCCAGCAGTTTAGCAGCCAGCCGCCTGGAGACCCAGTACTTC.

CDR3 nucleotides: TGTGCCAGCAGCTTGAGGGTTACACGGATTCAGCCCCAGCATTTT. Residues: CASSLRVTRIQPQHF. The rearrangement joins TRBV5-5 to TRBJ1-5, with unresolved D. The ends were cut back, 1 base at V and 6 bases at J, with 14 bases in the middle. The CDR3 has 15 residues. The germline V gene encodes CDR1 SGHKS and CDR2 YYEKEE (reference sequence).

This clonotype was counted at least ten times. The chain carries TRBV11-2 and TRBJ2-1; TRBD2 aligns across 7 bases. The CDR3 is 17 residues long. Trimming at V came to 1 base and at J to 12 bases, leaving 18 bases not matched to a gene. Germline values: CDR1 SGHAT, CDR2 FQNNGV. The CDR3 here is CASSLVVQRGPAGVQFF. The CDR3 DNA sequence: TGTGCCAGCAGCTTAGTAGTACAGCGGGGCCCCGCAGGTGTGCAGTTCTTC.

This clonotype came up a few times. CDR3 protein: CASSLKTGGIHQPQHF. In nucleotides, the CDR3 is TGTGCCAGCAGCCTTAAAACAGGGGGCATTCATCAGCCCCAGCATTTT. This chain joins TRBV5-4 and TRBJ1-5; 9 bases align to TRBD1. This CDR3 spans 16 amino acids. In germline, CDR1 is SGHNT, CDR2 YYREEE (reference sequence). J lost 5 bases, V lost 4 bases, and 10 bases had no gene match.

The genes are TRBV4-1 and TRBJ2-2, with a weak D call TRBD1 (5 bases). There are 16 residues in the CDR3. Germline CDR1 MGHRA, CDR2 YSYEKL. V was pared by 0 bases and J by 0 bases, with 8 bases between. CDR3 sequence reads: CASSQEQATNTGELFF. In nucleotides, the CDR3 is TGCGCCAGCAGCCAAGAACAGGCTACGAACACCGGGGAGCTGTTTTTT.

This clonotype was counted between two and nine times. J is TRBJ2-3 and V is TRBV9; TRBD1 or TRBD2 may be the D gene (5 bases each). Germline lookup yields CDR1 SGDLS and CDR2 YYNGEE. The length of the CDR3 is 15 residues. The V gene lost 4 bases and the J gene lost 0 bases, with 12 bases spanning the gap. CDR3 DNA: TGTGCCAGCAGCTGGGGGTTTTCTAGCACAGATACGCAGTATTTT. Protein product: CASSWGFSSTDTQYF.

This chain joins TRBV10-3 and TRBJ2-2; 8 bases fit TRBD1. V was pared by 4 bases and J by 5 bases, with 3 bases of the junction left unmatched. The CDR3 loop spans 14 amino acids. CDR1 is ENHRY, CDR2 SYGVKD, per germline. CDR3 sequence reads: CAISGTGRTGELFF. The CDR3 DNA follows: TGTGCCATCAGTGGGACAGGGCGGACCGGGGAGCTGTTTTTT.

The sample holds a few counts of this clonotype. The chain links TRBV4-2 to TRBJ2-7; D not resolved. CDR3 size: 12 residues. The V gene lost 4 bases and the J gene lost 5 bases, with 9 bases spanning the gap. CDR1 is LGHNA and CDR2 is YNFKEQ in the germline V gene. CDR3 DNA: TGTGCCAGCAGCCCGAGATCGGACGAGCAGTACTTC. It translates to CASSPRSDEQYF.

There are a few counts of this clonotype. The J gene is TRBJ1-5, the V gene TRBV12-3 or TRBV12-4; D remains ambiguous. The CDR3 sequence is 12 residues long. V lost 8 bases and J lost 3, with 8 bases in between. CDR3 nucleotide sequence: TGTGCCAGCGCAGGTCTCAATCAGCCCCAGCATTTT. Amino acids: CASAGLNQPQHF.

This clonotype was observed many times. The V and J genes are TRBV5-1 and TRBJ2-7; D gene unclear. Trimming removed 0 bases from V and 6 bases from J, with 13 bases in between. The CDR3 spans 14 residues. Germline V gene sequence: CDR1 SGHRS, CDR2 YFSETQ. CDR3 protein: CASSLDLSALEQYF. CDR3 bases: TGCGCCAGCAGCTTGGATTTGAGTGCCCTCGAGCAGTACTTC.

The V call is TRBV7-9, the J call TRBJ1-3; tentative D call: TRBD1 (6 bases). The CDR3 has 17 residues. Per germline, CDR1 SEHNR and CDR2 FQNEAQ (reference sequence). Trimming removed 3 bases at V and 0 bases at J, with 15 bases between. CDR3 region: CASSLSITGISGNTIYF. CDR3 bases: TGTGCCAGCAGCTTGTCAATAACAGGGATCTCTGGAAACACCATATATTTT.

This clonotype turned up a few times. The chain recombines TRBV9 with TRBJ2-4, with D perhaps matching TRBD2 (6 bases). Deletions cut 0 bases from V and 5 bases from J, with 6 bases between. There are 13 residues in the CDR3. Germline CDR1 SGDLS, CDR2 YYNGEE. The CDR3 loop reads CASSVGGENIQYF. The CDR3 DNA sequence: TGTGCCAGCAGCGTAGGGGGGGAAAACATTCAGTACTTC.

This clonotype was found many times. This chain joins TRBV9 and TRBJ2-1; unclear D gene. Germline V gene data show CDR1 as SGDLS and CDR2 as YYNGEE. The CDR3 loop spans 13 amino acids. Trimming cost V 0 bases and J 4 bases, with 5 bases left between them. The CDR3 loop reads CASSVDGYNEQFF. CDR3 DNA: TGTGCCAGCAGCGTAGACGGATACAATGAGCAGTTCTTC.

This clonotype has more than one count but fewer than ten. The chain employs TRBV5-6 and TRBJ1-1; 8 positions agree with TRBD1. Germline-derived CDR1 and CDR2 are SGHDT and YYEEEE. V gave up 0 bases and J gave up 11 bases; unmatched junction bases: 12. The CDR3 loop spans 15 amino acids. CDR3 in amino acids: CASSLAIKGTGAAFF. The CDR3 DNA is TGTGCCAGCAGCTTGGCGATTAAGGGGACAGGAGCTGCTTTCTTT.

This clonotype was picked up a small number of times. This chain links TRBV29-1 with TRBJ2-5, with no clear D. The ends were cut back, 4 bases at V and 2 bases at J, with 11 bases in the middle. Per the germline V gene, CDR1 is SQVTM and CDR2 is ANQGSEA. The CDR3 contains 13 residues. The CDR3 region has the DNA TGCAGCGTTGCCTCCCGGGCTCAAGAGACCCAGTACTTC. Protein product: CSVASRAQETQYF.

This CDR3 is CASSLGLAWALVYNEQFF. The CDR3 DNA follows: TGTGCCAGCAGCCTGGGACTAGCGTGGGCTTTAGTCTACAATGAGCAGTTCTTC. This chain joins TRBV7-3 and TRBJ2-1; 10 bases fit TRBD2. The length of the CDR3 is 18 residues. Looked up from germline, CDR1 is SGHTA and CDR2 is FQGTGA. V was clipped by 5 bases and J by 3 bases; unmatched bases: 13.

This clonotype was counted only a few times. The chain has TRBV5-1 and TRBJ1-2; D uncertain. V lost 0 bases and J 7 bases, leaving 13 bases between the germline ends. Germline V gene sequence: CDR1 SGHRS, CDR2 YFSETQ. This CDR3 comprises 14 residues. The CDR3 sequence is CASSLVMADIGYTF. In DNA form, the CDR3 reads TGCGCCAGCAGCTTGGTTATGGCAGATATTGGCTACACCTTC.

The J gene is TRBJ2-1, the V gene TRBV5-1; TRBD1 might be the D (6 bases). CDR3 length equals 15 residues. V gave up 2 bases and J gave up 6 bases, with 15 bases separating them. The germline CDR1 and CDR2 sequences are SGHRS and YFSETQ. CDR3 nucleotides: TGCGCCAGCAGCTTAGGGACAATCGGAAGCAATGAGCAGTTCTTC. The encoded protein is CASSLGTIGSNEQFF.